Each of the 31 T cell receptor beta chains below was sequenced from the same sample in a study of blood T cell repertoires in COVID-19 (dated by TCRdb to 2019 to 2021). Library preparation used the immunoSEQ multiplex PCR assay. TCRdb provides this immuneACCESS table in a form limited to in-frame rearrangements. Some clones are lacking; in checked studies, under half of them reflect an unresolved V gene, and why the rest are absent is not known. This sample is represented by more than 200,000 clones; around nine tenths of them were singletons. Of the sample, approximately 2% is held by the ten largest clones. The sample was PBMCs or T cells enriched from blood (not recorded which). The receptors here all came from a woman younger than 35 who had recovered from COVID-19.

The chain recombines TRBV11-2 with TRBJ1-6; the match to TRBD1 covers 7 bases. The germline gives CDR1 SGHAT, CDR2 FQNNGV. The CDR3 loop spans 16 amino acids. Trimming at V came to 4 bases and at J to 7 bases, leaving 10 bases not matched to a gene. The CDR3 DNA sequence: TGTGCCAGCAGCTCGAGCAGGGGGTACTGGAATTCACCCCTCCACTTT. Translating it yields CASSSSRGYWNSPLHF.

The chain's CDR3 is CASSPRLAAGTYTEAFF. CDR3 bases: TGTGCCAGCTCACCGAGGTTGGCGGCTGGTACTTACACTGAAGCTTTCTTT. The chain joins TRBV18 to TRBJ1-1; D remains ambiguous. Looked up from germline, CDR1 is KGHSH and CDR2 is LQKENI. V was shortened by 3 bases and J by 3 bases, with 20 bases between the two germline ends. The CDR3 loop spans 17 amino acids.

The genes are TRBV2 and TRBJ1-1; 8 nucleotides line up with TRBD1. There are 14 residues in the CDR3. Looked up from germline, CDR1 is SNHLY and CDR2 is FYNNEI. V lost 6 bases, J lost 7 bases, and 10 bases stayed unmatched. CDR3 in DNA: TGTGCCAGCAGAGGACAGGGTGCCTCCCTTGAAGCTTTCTTT. Protein sequence: CASRGQGASLEAFF.

This clone was found a few times. The genes are TRBV7-8 and TRBJ1-1, with D possibly TRBD1 on 5 matching bases. CDR1 and CDR2 from the germline V gene are SGHVS and FQNEAQ. V lost 0 bases and J 5 bases, leaving 16 bases between the germline ends. The CDR3 loop spans 16 amino acids. The CDR3 is CASSLAPSRANTEAFF. The CDR3 region has the DNA TGTGCCAGCAGCTTAGCGCCAAGCAGGGCGAATACTGAAGCTTTCTTT.

J is TRBJ2-2 and V is TRBV7-2; TRBD2 is a possible D gene (6 bases). V was trimmed by 1 base and J by 4 bases, leaving 10 bases between them. The CDR3 extends over 15 amino acids. The V gene's germline CDR1 is SGHTA and CDR2 FQGNSA. CDR3 DNA: TGTGCCAGCAGCTTAGGGGGGGTTACCACCGGGGAGCTGTTTTTT. This codes for CASSLGGVTTGELFF.

This clone was seen only once. The rearrangement uses TRBV7-3 and TRBJ2-2, with 9 bases lining up with TRBD2. Unmatched junction bases numbered 4, after V lost 2 bases and J lost 0 bases. The CDR3 loop spans 17 amino acids. Germline V gene sequence: CDR1 SGHTA, CDR2 FQGTGA. This chain's CDR3 is CASSLAGLAANTGELFF. CDR3 coding DNA: TGTGCCAGCAGCTTAGCGGGACTAGCAGCGAACACCGGGGAGCTGTTTTTT.

The chain couples TRBV9 to TRBJ2-5, with TRBD2 matching 7 bases. With V trimmed by 10 bases and J by 5 bases, 17 bases remained unmatched. Germline CDR1 reads SGDLS; CDR2 reads YYNGEE. The CDR3 length is 15 residues. The CDR3 bases are TGTGCCCCACACCTTATAGCGGGCGGGAAGGAGACCCAGTACTTC. Amino acid sequence: CAPHLIAGGKETQYF.

The V and J genes are TRBV5-6 and TRBJ2-5, with 8 bases matching TRBD2. The length of the CDR3 is 13 residues. Trimming removed 2 bases from V and 7 bases from J; junction bases left unmatched: 4. Germline assignment: CDR1 SGHDT and CDR2 YYEEEE. This chain's CDR3 is CASSLAGAGTQYF. The CDR3 bases are TGTGCCAGCAGCTTAGCGGGGGCGGGGACCCAGTACTTC.

The chain recombines TRBV4-3 with TRBJ1-5; 10 bases line up with TRBD1. Germline V gene sequence: CDR1 LGHNA, CDR2 YSLEER. The CDR3 is 16 amino acids. The J segment lost 2 bases and the V segment lost 0 bases, leaving 1 base of the junction unmatched. CDR3 in DNA: TGCGCCAGCAGCCAAGACGGGACAGGGGGCAATCAGCCCCAGCATTTT. As protein: CASSQDGTGGNQPQHF.

The V gene is TRBV10-1, the J gene TRBJ1-6, with 10 bases matching TRBD1. CDR1 and CDR2 (germline): WNHNN, SYGVQD (reference sequence). CDR3 length: 13 amino acids. V was clipped by 8 bases and J by 9 bases; unmatched bases: 4. The CDR3 region is CASSRTGGSPLHF. CDR3 nucleotides: TGCGCCAGCTCGCGGACAGGGGGTTCACCCCTCCACTTT.

The V gene is TRBV11-2, the J gene TRBJ2-2; 7 bases match TRBD2. CDR1 is SGHAT, CDR2 FQNNGV, per germline. V was pared by 2 bases and J by 7 bases, with 4 bases of the junction left unmatched. CDR3 length: 14 residues. The CDR3 protein is CASSLWGGGGELFF. CDR3 DNA sequence: TGTGCCAGCAGCTTATGGGGGGGTGGCGGGGAGCTGTTTTTT.

The chain carries TRBV7-2 and TRBJ2-7; 8 nucleotides line up with TRBD1. Germline V gene sequence: CDR1 SGHTA, CDR2 FQGNSA. V lost 2 bases and J lost 4; bases outside the gene matches: 4. The CDR3 contains 14 residues. The CDR3 region has the DNA TGTGCCAGCAGCTTACAGGGGGCGAGGTACGAGCAGTACTTC. Encoded protein: CASSLQGARYEQYF. Filled out from reference TRBV7-2 and TRBJ2-7, the complete variable domain reads GAGVSQSPSNKVTEKGKDVELRCDPISGHTALYWYRQSLGQGLEFLIYFQGNSAPDKSGLPSDRFSAERTGGSVSTLTIQRTQQEDSAVYLCASSLQGARYEQYFGPGTRLTVT.

This clone appeared a single time. An end of the junction differs from the germline gene, which may be a read error. The chain has TRBV28 and TRBJ1-2; 9 bases fit TRBD1. This CDR3 has 13 residues. Per germline, CDR1 MDHEN and CDR2 SYDVKM. The CDR3 protein is CASSRGQGYRYTF. The CDR3 DNA follows: TGTGCCAGCAGTAGGGGACAGGGCTATCGCTACACCTTC.

This clone has a single count. The chain is built from TRBV10-3 and TRBJ1-2; TRBD1 agrees at 7 bases. V gave up 0 bases and J gave up 4 bases; unmatched junction bases: 8. The CDR3 has 16 amino acids. From germline, CDR1 is ENHRY and CDR2 SYGVKD. The CDR3 sequence: CAISESRQGERYGYTF. The CDR3 nucleotides read TGTGCCATCAGTGAGTCGCGGCAGGGGGAGCGCTATGGCTACACCTTC.

This clone was counted once. The CDR3 sequence is CASSPSLAGSTDTQYF. CDR3 nucleotides: TGTGCCAGCAGCCCCTCCCTGGCAGGCAGCACAGATACGCAGTATTTT. The chain joins TRBV7-3 to TRBJ2-3; D remains ambiguous. Germline CDR1 and CDR2: SGHTA and FQGTGA. This CDR3 spans 16 amino acids. Trimming pared 5 bases from V and 0 bases from J, leaving 15 bases between.

CDR3 loop: CASRRIMNTEAFF. The CDR3 coding sequence is TGCGCCAGCAGGCGCATAATGAACACTGAAGCTTTCTTT. J is TRBJ1-1 and V is TRBV23-1; D gene uncertain. TRBV23-1 is designated an ORF whose function remains uncertain. V shed 6 bases and J shed 0 bases, with 8 bases lying between them. The CDR3 sequence is 13 residues long.

V is TRBV15 and J is TRBJ2-2, with no clear D. Trimming stripped 0 bases from V and 5 bases from J, with 4 bases between. From germline, CDR1 is LNHNV and CDR2 YYDKDF (reference sequence). The CDR3 spans 13 residues. CDR3 sequence (DNA): TGTGCCACCAGCAGAGAGCGGACCGGGGAGCTGTTTTTT. Protein sequence: CATSRERTGELFF.

The chain uses TRBV5-1 and TRBJ1-1; 9 bases line up with TRBD1. This CDR3 is 16 amino acids long. Trimming cost V 0 bases and J 13 bases; bases outside gene matches: 16. The germline gives CDR1 SGHRS, CDR2 YFSETQ. This CDR3 is CASSLGHVDGQGLVFF. The CDR3 nucleotides read TGCGCCAGCAGCTTGGGCCATGTGGATGGACAGGGGTTAGTTTTCTTT.

The rearrangement uses TRBV7-9 and TRBJ1-6; no clear D gene. This CDR3 comprises 15 residues. Trimming removed 2 bases from V and 7 bases from J, with 12 bases in between. Germline CDR1 is SEHNR and CDR2 is FQNEAQ (reference sequence). The CDR3 is CASSLPGPENSPLHF. The CDR3, as DNA: TGTGCCAGCAGCTTACCTGGGCCAGAAAATTCACCCCTCCACTTT.

The V and J genes are TRBV11-2 and TRBJ2-1; 8 bases line up with TRBD2. CDR1 is SGHAT and CDR2 is FQNNGV in the germline V gene. The CDR3 is 15 amino acids. J lost 3 bases, V lost 5 bases, and 6 bases had no gene match. The CDR3 is CASSRSGELYNEQFF. The CDR3 nucleotides are TGTGCCAGCAGCCGTAGCGGGGAACTCTACAATGAGCAGTTCTTC.

V usage is TRBV7-2 and J usage is TRBJ1-1; no clear D. The CDR3 length is 14 residues. V was cut by 1 base and J by 5 bases, with 11 bases left in between. Looked up from germline, CDR1 is SGHTA and CDR2 is FQGNSA. This CDR3 is CASSLESGVTEAFF. The CDR3 DNA reads TGTGCCAGCAGCTTAGAAAGCGGGGTTACTGAAGCTTTCTTT.

The chain recombines TRBV12-3 or TRBV12-4 with TRBJ2-7, with 15 bases identical to TRBD2. The length of the CDR3 is 13 residues. Trimming took 8 bases from V and 4 from J; bases not matched to a gene: 0. CDR3 residues: CASGLAGGYEQYF. In nucleotides, the CDR3 is TGTGCCAGCGGACTAGCGGGAGGGTACGAGCAGTACTTC.

The chain carries TRBV11-2 and TRBJ2-3; D ambiguous. The CDR3 covers 13 residues. CDR1 is SGHAT and CDR2 is FQNNGV in the germline V gene. V lost 1 base and J lost 6, with 8 bases in between. The DNA for the CDR3 is TGTGCCAGCAGCTTAGGGTGGGCCGATACGCAGTATTTT. This codes for CASSLGWADTQYF.

The V gene is TRBV2, the J gene TRBJ1-4, with 9 nucleotides matching TRBD1. CDR1 and CDR2 (germline): SNHLY, FYNNEI. With V trimmed by 4 bases and J by 6 bases, 3 bases remained unmatched. This CDR3 comprises 14 residues. CDR3 in DNA: TGTGCCAGCAGTGTGGACAGGGGTGATGAAAAACTGTTTTTT. This gives the protein CASSVDRGDEKLFF.

This chain connects TRBV11-3 to TRBJ2-1, with TRBD2 as a possible D gene (5 bases). Germline assignment: CDR1 SGHNT and CDR2 YENEEA. This CDR3 is 15 amino acids long. Trimming stripped 3 bases from V and 0 bases from J, with 9 bases between. CDR3: CASSFIRGSYNEQFF. The CDR3 bases are TGTGCCAGCAGCTTCATACGGGGCTCCTACAATGAGCAGTTCTTC. The variable domain in full, completed from reference TRBV11-3 and TRBJ2-1, reads EAGVVQSPRYKIIEKKQPVAFWCNPISGHNTLYWYLQNLGQGPELLIRYENEEAVDDSQLPKDRFSAERLKGVDSTLKIQPAELGDSAVYLCASSFIRGSYNEQFFGPGTRLTVL.

The chain links TRBV3-1 (or the pseudogene TRBV3-2) to TRBJ1-1; the D gene is possibly TRBD1 (5 bases). CDR3 length: 14 residues. Germline CDR1 and CDR2: LGHDT and YNNKEL (reference sequence). V shed 3 bases and J shed 5 bases, with 13 bases lying between them. The CDR3 DNA reads TGTGCCAGCAGCCAGAGGGACTGGAGGACTGAAGCTTTCTTT. Residues: CASSQRDWRTEAFF.

CDR3 amino acids: CASTMEQGQWNEQFF. DNA of the CDR3: TGTGCCAGCACCATGGAACAGGGGCAGTGGAATGAGCAGTTCTTC. V is TRBV7-3 and J is TRBJ2-1; 7 nucleotides align to TRBD1. Trimming cost V 7 bases and J 7 bases; bases outside gene matches: 13. Germline V gene sequence: CDR1 SGHTA, CDR2 FQGTGA. The CDR3 contains 15 residues.

The rearrangement links TRBV2 to TRBJ1-3; TRBD1 matches at 8 bases. CDR1 is SNHLY, CDR2 FYNNEI, per germline. J lost 4 bases, V lost 8 bases, and 13 bases had no gene match. The CDR3 has 16 residues. The CDR3 coding sequence is TGTGCCAGCGTTCCCCGTGGGCAGGGGGCAGGAAACACCATATATTTT. As protein: CASVPRGQGAGNTIYF.

V is TRBV10-3 and J is TRBJ1-4; 8 positions agree with TRBD1. Germline V CDR1 and CDR2: ENHRY, SYGVKD. V trimming: 8 bases; J trimming: 6 bases; junction bases outside the gene matches: 2. The CDR3 has 12 amino acids. In nucleotides, the CDR3 is TGTGCCATCGGGACAGGAGATGAAAAACTGTTTTTT. Its translation is CAIGTGDEKLFF.

The chain employs TRBV6-5 and TRBJ1-2; D is unresolved. This CDR3 region has 13 residues. The germline gives CDR1 MNHEY, CDR2 SVGAGI. V was shortened by 2 bases and J by 5 bases, with 9 bases between the two germline ends. The CDR3 region is CASSYKRGYGYTF. The CDR3 coding sequence is TGTGCCAGCAGTTACAAACGGGGTTATGGCTACACCTTC.

The chain recombines TRBV7-8 with TRBJ2-1; weak D call: TRBD2 (5 bases). The CDR3 is 13 amino acids. V lost 6 bases to trimming and J lost 2 bases, with 8 bases between them. CDR1 and CDR2 from the germline V gene are SGHVS and FQNEAQ. The CDR3 region is CASSEGPYNEQFF. The DNA of the CDR3 is TGTGCCAGCAGTGAGGGCCCCTACAATGAGCAGTTCTTC.